Listed here are 20 T cell receptor beta chains from one sample, sequenced in a study of long-term antiretroviral therapy in people with HIV. The run of the v3.0 immunoSEQ assay was at survey level. The protocol was immunoSEQ multiplex PCR, while the TCRdb copy is restricted to in-frame clones and leaves out a portion. Altogether 48,000 or so clones are present, approximately 79% being singletons, with the ten largest covering around 3.1%. Sequenced here: unsorted PBMCs, sampled 0.8 years after starting antiretroviral therapy. These receptors were obtained from a woman aged 18-29 years with HIV.

The genes are TRBV27 and TRBJ1-1; D not resolved. CDR3 length: 15 amino acids. With 4 bases removed from V and 3 bases from J, the gap between germline ends came to 15 bases. Germline V gives CDR1 MNHEY, CDR2 SMNVEV (reference sequence). This CDR3 reads CASSSRPGGDTEAFF. The CDR3 region has the DNA TGTGCCAGCAGTTCCCGGCCAGGTGGGGACACTGAAGCTTTCTTT.

The chain uses TRBV7-2 and TRBJ2-7; no clear D gene. The germline V and J ends were trimmed by 3 bases and 6 bases, with 15 bases remaining between them. CDR1 is SGHTA, CDR2 FQGNSA, per germline. The length of the CDR3 is 14 residues. The CDR3 sequence: CASSLSPSGFEQYF. For the CDR3, the DNA is TGTGCCAGCAGCTTGAGCCCCTCGGGCTTCGAGCAGTACTTC. The whole variable domain, filled in from reference TRBV7-2 and TRBJ2-7, reads GAGVSQSPSNKVTEKGKDVELRCDPISGHTALYWYRQSLGQGLEFLIYFQGNSAPDKSGLPSDRFSAERTGGSVSTLTIQRTQQEDSAVYLCASSLSPSGFEQYFGPGTRLTVT.

This clone was picked up one time. J is TRBJ2-7 and V is TRBV28; the D gene is possibly TRBD1 (6 bases). The V and J ends lost 3 bases and 5 bases respectively, with 26 bases between them. Looked up from germline, CDR1 is MDHEN and CDR2 is SYDVKM. This CDR3 region has 18 residues. CDR3 sequence: CASSFPLVGAGARNEQYF. The CDR3 DNA reads as TGTGCCAGCAGTTTCCCTCTAGTCGGGGCAGGGGCAAGGAACGAGCAGTACTTC.

This chain joins TRBV19 and TRBJ1-4; D is perhaps TRBD1 (6 bases). V shed 3 bases and J shed 8 bases, with 13 bases lying between them. This CDR3 has 14 amino acids. Per the germline V gene, CDR1 is LNHDA and CDR2 is SQIVND (reference sequence). DNA for the CDR3: TGTGCCAGTAGTATTCCGGGGGCTGCAGAAAAACTGTTTTTT. This codes for CASSIPGAAEKLFF.

This clone was observed a handful of times. The chain employs TRBV7-9 and TRBJ2-3; D is possibly TRBD1 or TRBD2 (5 bases each). This CDR3 spans 16 amino acids. V lost 5 bases and J 3 bases, leaving 18 bases between the germline ends. Looked up from germline, CDR1 is SEHNR and CDR2 is FQNEAQ (reference sequence). CDR3 in DNA: TGTGCCAGCAGCCAAAGGACCCAGGGAGATACAGATACGCAGTATTTT. Protein sequence: CASSQRTQGDTDTQYF.

The DNA of the CDR3 is TGTGCCAGCAGCTTGGGACAAAATGAGCAGTTCTTC. It codes for CASSLGQNEQFF. The J gene is TRBJ2-1, the V gene TRBV13; TRBD1 might be the D (6 bases). The CDR3 runs to 12 residues. Germline V gene lookup returns CDR1 PRHDT and CDR2 FYEKMQ (reference sequence). Trimming took 3 bases from V and 7 from J, leaving 7 bases between them.

The rearrangement uses TRBV4-1 and TRBJ1-5; no definite D call. The CDR3 length is 17 residues. The ends were cut back, 2 bases at V and 4 bases at J, with 18 bases in the middle. Germline loops: CDR1 MGHRA, CDR2 YSYEKL. CDR3 sequence: CASSQLVEPPLNQPQHF. CDR3 coding DNA: TGCGCCAGCAGCCAACTAGTCGAGCCTCCCCTTAATCAGCCCCAGCATTTT.

The genes are TRBV28 and TRBJ1-3; D remains unclear. Between the trimmed V and J ends, which lost 3 bases and 0 bases, there was a span of 12 bases. The CDR3 is made up of 16 amino acids. Per germline, CDR1 MDHEN and CDR2 SYDVKM. The CDR3 is CASSFLGASSGNTIYF. CDR3 bases: TGTGCCAGCAGTTTTCTCGGAGCTAGCTCTGGAAACACCATATATTTT.

This chain connects TRBV9 to TRBJ2-7; 7 bases line up with TRBD1. CDR3 length equals 15 residues. Per germline, CDR1 SGDLS and CDR2 YYNGEE. Germline trimming cut 4 bases from V and 4 bases from J; bases unmatched to any gene: 11. CDR3 DNA: TGTGCCAGCAGCCTCAAGGACAGGCCGGGGTACGAGCAGTACTTC. Amino acid sequence: CASSLKDRPGYEQYF.

The chain couples TRBV5-1 to TRBJ2-3, with D hard to call. The V gene lost 8 bases and the J gene lost 0 bases, with 19 bases spanning the gap. The CDR3 is made up of 16 amino acids. Germline V gene data show CDR1 as SGHRS and CDR2 as YFSETQ. CDR3 in DNA: TGCGCCAGTCATCCCGGGCGAGGAGTTAGCACAGATACGCAGTATTTT. This codes for CASHPGRGVSTDTQYF.

V and J are TRBV7-2 and TRBJ2-3; tentative D call: TRBD1 (5 bases). Germline lookup yields CDR1 SGHTA and CDR2 FQGNSA. Trimming stripped 1 base from V and 14 bases from J, with 13 bases between. The CDR3 consists of 12 residues. This chain's CDR3 is CASSLGGRQMYF. CDR3 in DNA: TGTGCCAGCAGCTTAGGGGGCCGCCAAATGTATTTT.

The V gene is TRBV25-1, the J gene TRBJ2-7; 7 nucleotides line up with TRBD1. Germline CDR1 is MGHDK and CDR2 is SYGVNS. The CDR3 totals 13 residues. V shed 6 bases and J 4 bases; nucleotides not matched to a gene: 6. DNA of the CDR3: TGTGCCAGCAGGACAGGGTATTCGTACGAGCAGTACTTC. Protein: CASRTGYSYEQYF.

The V gene is TRBV18, the J gene TRBJ2-1; 8 nucleotides align to TRBD1. Looked up from germline, CDR1 is KGHSH and CDR2 is LQKENI. V lost 3 bases to trimming and J lost 5 bases; unmatched junction nucleotides: 0. The CDR3 runs 13 residues. This CDR3 reads CASSPTGDNEQFF. CDR3 sequence (DNA): TGTGCCAGCTCACCGACAGGGGACAATGAGCAGTTCTTC. Full variable domain (rest looked up from reference TRBV18 and TRBJ2-1): NAGVMQNPRHLVRRRGQEARLRCSPMKGHSHVYWYRQLPEEGLKFMVYLQKENIIDESGMPKERFSAEFPKEGPSILRIQQVVRGDSAAYFCASSPTGDNEQFFGPGTRLTVL.

The chain combines TRBV4-3 with TRBJ2-1; TRBD1 or TRBD2 may be the D gene (5 bases each). From germline, CDR1 is LGHNA and CDR2 YSLEER. V lost 0 bases, J lost 4 bases, and 25 bases lay in between. This CDR3 is 20 amino acids long. The CDR3 protein is CASSQDPLSMMGENYNEQFF. CDR3 bases: TGCGCCAGCAGCCAAGACCCATTAAGTATGATGGGGGAGAATTACAATGAGCAGTTCTTC.

This clone was counted a few times. CDR3 residues: CASSFGTASEQYF. The CDR3 DNA sequence: TGCGCCAGCAGCTTTGGGACAGCAAGCGAGCAGTACTTC. The chain uses TRBV5-1 and TRBJ2-7; TRBD1 matches 7 bases. With 2 bases clipped from V and 6 bases from J, the junction kept 5 bases outside the gene matches. In germline, CDR1 is SGHRS, CDR2 YFSETQ. CDR3 size: 13 residues.

The chain joins TRBV6-1 to TRBJ1-5; TRBD1 matches at 9 bases. Germline CDR1 MNHNS, CDR2 SASEGT. This CDR3 comprises 15 residues. J was trimmed by 6 bases and V by 4 bases; bases with no gene match: 7. The CDR3 nucleotides are TGTGCCAGCAGTGGGGGACAGGGAGGTGGTCAGCCCCAGCATTTT. Amino acids: CASSGGQGGGQPQHF.

This chain joins TRBV6-6 and TRBJ2-7; the D is unclear. The V gene's germline CDR1 is MNHNY and CDR2 SVGAGI (reference sequence). Trimming shortened V by 2 bases and J by 0 bases, and 8 bases separated the two germline ends. This CDR3 is 14 amino acids long. The CDR3 nucleotides read TGTGCCAGCAGTTACGGCCAGGCCTCCTACGAGCAGTACTTC. It yields the protein CASSYGQASYEQYF.

The V call is TRBV5-1, the J call TRBJ2-3, with D possibly TRBD1 on 6 matching bases. The germline V gene encodes CDR1 SGHRS and CDR2 YFSETQ. Trimming stripped 3 bases from V and 2 bases from J, with 13 bases between. The CDR3 is made up of 15 amino acids. CDR3 DNA sequence: TGCGCCAGCAGCTCCTCAACAGGGTTCACAGATACGCAGTATTTT. Encoded protein: CASSSSTGFTDTQYF.

The gene calls are TRBV4-3 and TRBJ2-7; D is possibly TRBD1 or TRBD2 (5 bases each). The CDR3 totals 17 residues. Trimming removed 0 bases from V and 2 bases from J, with 17 bases in between. Germline V CDR1 and CDR2: LGHNA, YSLEER. CDR3 sequence reads: CASSQEVGTDAPYEQYF. DNA for the CDR3: TGCGCCAGCAGCCAAGAAGTAGGGACGGATGCCCCCTACGAGCAGTACTTC.

The chain is built from TRBV6-4 and TRBJ2-7; 10 bases fit TRBD2. The germline CDR1 and CDR2 sequences are MRHNA and SNTAGT. The CDR3 runs to 15 residues. Trimming at V came to 3 bases and at J to 3 bases, leaving 5 bases not matched to a gene. CDR3 sequence: CASSEGASGSYEQYF. The CDR3 coding sequence is TGTGCCAGCAGTGAGGGGGCTAGCGGGAGCTACGAGCAGTACTTC.